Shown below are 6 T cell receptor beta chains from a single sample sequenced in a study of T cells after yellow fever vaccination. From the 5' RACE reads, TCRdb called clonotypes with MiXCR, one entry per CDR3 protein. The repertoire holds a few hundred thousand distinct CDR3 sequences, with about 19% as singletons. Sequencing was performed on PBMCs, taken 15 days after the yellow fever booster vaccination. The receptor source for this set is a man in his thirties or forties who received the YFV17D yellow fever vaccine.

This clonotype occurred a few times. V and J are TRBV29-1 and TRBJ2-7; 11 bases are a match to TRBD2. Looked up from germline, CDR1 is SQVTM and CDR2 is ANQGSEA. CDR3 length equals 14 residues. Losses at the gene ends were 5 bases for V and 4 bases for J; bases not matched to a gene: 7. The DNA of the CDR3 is TGCAGCGTTCCTTTAGCGGGAGGGCCGTACGAGCAGTACTTC. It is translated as CSVPLAGGPYEQYF.

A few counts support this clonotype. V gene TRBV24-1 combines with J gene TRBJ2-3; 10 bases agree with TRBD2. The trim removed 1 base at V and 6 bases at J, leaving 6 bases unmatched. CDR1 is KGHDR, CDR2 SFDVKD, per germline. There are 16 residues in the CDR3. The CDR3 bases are TGTGCCACCAGTGATTTTGAGGGACTAGCGAAGGATACGCAGTATTTT. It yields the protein CATSDFEGLAKDTQYF.

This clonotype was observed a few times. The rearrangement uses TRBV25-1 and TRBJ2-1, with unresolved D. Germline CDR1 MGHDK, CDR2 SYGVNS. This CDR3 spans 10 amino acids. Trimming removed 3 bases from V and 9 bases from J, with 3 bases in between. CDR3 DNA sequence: TGTGCCAGCAGTGATCTTGAGCAGTTCTTC. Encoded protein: CASSDLEQFF.

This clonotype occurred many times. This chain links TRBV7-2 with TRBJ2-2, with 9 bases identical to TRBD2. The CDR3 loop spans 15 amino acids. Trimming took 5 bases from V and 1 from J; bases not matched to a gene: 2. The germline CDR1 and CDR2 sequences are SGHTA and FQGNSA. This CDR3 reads CASSTTSGNTGELFF. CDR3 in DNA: TGTGCCAGCAGCACGACTAGCGGGAACACCGGGGAGCTGTTTTTT.

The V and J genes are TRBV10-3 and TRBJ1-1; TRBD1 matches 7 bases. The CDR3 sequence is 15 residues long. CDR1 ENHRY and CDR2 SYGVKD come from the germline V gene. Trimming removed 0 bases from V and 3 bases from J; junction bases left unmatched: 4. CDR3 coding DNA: TGTGCCATCAGTGAGTCGACAGGGAGTGACACTGAAGCTTTCTTT. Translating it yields CAISESTGSDTEAFF.

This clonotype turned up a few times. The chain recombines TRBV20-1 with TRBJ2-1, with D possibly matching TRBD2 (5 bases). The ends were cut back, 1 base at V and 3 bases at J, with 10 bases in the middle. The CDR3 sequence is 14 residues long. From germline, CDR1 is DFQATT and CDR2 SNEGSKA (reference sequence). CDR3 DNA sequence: TGCAGTGCTAGAGTCGAGCGGTTCTACAATGAGCAGTTCTTC. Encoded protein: CSARVERFYNEQFF.